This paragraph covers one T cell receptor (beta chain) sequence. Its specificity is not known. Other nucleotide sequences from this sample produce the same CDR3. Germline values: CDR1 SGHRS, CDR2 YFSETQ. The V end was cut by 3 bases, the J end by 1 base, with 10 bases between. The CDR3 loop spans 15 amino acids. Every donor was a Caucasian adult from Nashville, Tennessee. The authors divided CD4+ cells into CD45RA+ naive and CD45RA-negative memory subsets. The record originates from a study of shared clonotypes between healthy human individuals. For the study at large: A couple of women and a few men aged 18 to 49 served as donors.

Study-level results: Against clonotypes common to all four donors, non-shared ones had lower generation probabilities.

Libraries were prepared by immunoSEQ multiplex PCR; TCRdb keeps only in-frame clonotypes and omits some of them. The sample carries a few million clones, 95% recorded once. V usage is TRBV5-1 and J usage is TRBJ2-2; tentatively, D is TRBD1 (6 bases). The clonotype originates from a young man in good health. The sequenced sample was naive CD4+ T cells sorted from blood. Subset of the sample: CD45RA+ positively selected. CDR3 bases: TGCGCCAGCAGCTCCACGGGACAGAACACCGGGGAGCTGTTTTTT. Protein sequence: CASSSTGQNTGELFF.